These T cell receptor beta chains were read from a single sample in a study of beta chain features in type 1 diabetes. The protocol was immunoSEQ multiplex PCR, while the TCRdb copy is restricted to in-frame clones and leaves out a portion. This table has over 300,000 clones, roughly 8% appearing once. Source material: central memory CD4+ T cells from blood. These receptor sequences come from a woman aged 18-30 years in good health. CDR3s include the opening cysteine and the closing phenylalanine or tryptophan. The D gene is left open where the match is weak. Clone size appears in some rows only: once, few, many, or a class for an expanded clone.

abundance	d_gene	len	v_gene	j_gene	CDR3nt	CDR3aa
many	TRBD1	18	TRBV10-3	TRBJ2-1	TGTGCCATCAGACCGGGACAGGGGGATGTTAGCTCCTACAATGAGCAGTTCTTC	CAIRPGQGDVSSYNEQFF
.	.	17	TRBV6-1	TRBJ1-2	TGTGCCAGCAGTGAAGCGGCCGGGACGGCGCTTAACTATGGCTACACCTTC	CASSEAAGTALNYGYTF
.	.	13	TRBV7-8	TRBJ2-5	TGTGCCAGCAGCGCACTCGTCCAAGAGACCCAGTACTTC	CASSALVQETQYF
many	.	17	TRBV5-4	TRBJ2-7	TGTGCCAGCAGCTTCAGGGCAGGTGGGGGATATTTGTACGAGCAGTACTTC	CASSFRAGGGYLYEQYF
many	.	14	TRBV28	TRBJ2-1	TGTGCCAGCACTATCTCGGTGCGGTACAATGAGCAGTTCTTC	CASTISVRYNEQFF
.	TRBD2	15	TRBV18	TRBJ2-5	TGTGCCAGCTCGCCGACTAGCCTGCGACAAGAGACCCAGTACTTC	CASSPTSLRQETQYF
few	.	14	TRBV11-2	TRBJ2-7	TGTGCCAGCAGCCAACAACAGCCTCCCTACGAGCAGTACTTC	CASSQQQPPYEQYF
.	TRBD1	15	TRBV28	TRBJ2-1	TGTGCCAGCAGAAGCCCCTCGGGACAGGTAAATGAGCAGTTCTTC	CASRSPSGQVNEQFF
few	.	14	TRBV9	TRBJ2-7	TGTGCCAGCAGCTCAAGGTACAGTGAGGGCGAGCAGTACTTC	CASSSRYSEGEQYF
.	.	15	TRBV10-3	TRBJ2-3	TGTGCCATCAGTGAGTCGCTAGCTACGACAGATACGCAGTATTTT	CAISESLATTDTQYF
few	TRBD1	15	TRBV29-1	TRBJ1-3	TGCAGCGTTGTGGACAGGGGCGCGTGGGGAAACACCATATATTTT	CSVVDRGAWGNTIYF
few	.	14	TRBV28	TRBJ1-4	TGTGCCAGCAGTTGGGTGGCGTCTAATACCGTACTGTTTTTT	CASSWVASNTVLFF
.	.	13	TRBV10-3	TRBJ1-1	TGTGCCATTCGGGGGTCGTCGAACACTGAAGCTTTCTTT	CAIRGSSNTEAFF
.	TRBD2	18	TRBV2	TRBJ2-5	TGTGCCAGCAGTGAGACTAGCGGGAGATCAGGGTACCAAGAGACCCAGTACTTC	CASSETSGRSGYQETQYF
.	.	13	TRBV10-3	TRBJ2-2	TGTGCCATCAGACAGGGATGGACCGGGGAGCTGTTTTTT	CAIRQGWTGELFF
.	TRBD2	15	TRBV11-2	TRBJ2-5	TGTGCCAGCAGCTTCATTGGCGGGAGATCTGAGACCCAGTACTTC	CASSFIGGRSETQYF
.	TRBD2	20	TRBV28	TRBJ2-5	TGTGCCAGCAGTTTTTTCTATCGGCTTAATACTAGCGGACAACAAGAGACCCAGTACTTC	CASSFFYRLNTSGQQETQYF
few	.	16	TRBV4-3	TRBJ2-1	TGCGCCAGCAGCCAAGACCACCGGGACAACTACAATGAGCAGTTCTTC	CASSQDHRDNYNEQFF
.	TRBD2	16	TRBV5-4	TRBJ2-1	TGTGCCAGCACCTGGGGGGGACTAGCGGGTACTGAGGAGCAGTTCTTC	CASTWGGLAGTEEQFF
.	.	14	TRBV5-5	TRBJ2-2	TGTGCCAGCAGCGTCCTCAGGGGACCCGGGGAGCTGTTTTTT	CASSVLRGPGELFF
few	.	16	TRBV4-2	TRBJ2-7	TGTGCCAGCAGCCAAGAATTCAGGGAAGTCAACTACGAGCAGTACTTC	CASSQEFREVNYEQYF
few	TRBD2	14	TRBV6-5	TRBJ2-1	TGTGCCAGCAGTTATGGGACTAGAGGGAATGAGCAGTTCTTC	CASSYGTRGNEQFF
.	.	15	TRBV5-1	TRBJ2-1	TGCGCCAGCGGGCATTCGCTACGTGCGGCGGGTGAGCAGTTCTTC	CASGHSLRAAGEQFF
.	.	13	TRBV28	TRBJ1-3	TGTGCCAGCAGTTTATATCCTGGAAACACCATATATTTT	CASSLYPGNTIYF
few	.	15	TRBV7-3	TRBJ2-7	TGTGCCAGCAGCGCTACAGGGTTGGGTGTGTTCGAGCAGTACTTC	CASSATGLGVFEQYF
.	TRBD2	16	TRBV19	TRBJ2-1	TGTGCCAGTAGTGGGGGGACTAGCGGGACGTTCAATGAGCAGTTCTTC	CASSGGTSGTFNEQFF
few	.	11	TRBV20-1	TRBJ1-1	TGCAGTGCTAGAGGTGACACTGAAGCTTTCTTT	CSARGDTEAFF
few	.	15	TRBV5-1	TRBJ2-1	TGCGCCAGCAGCTTGGTCGACAGATCCTACAATGAGCAGTTCTTC	CASSLVDRSYNEQFF
.	TRBD2	15	TRBV7-6	TRBJ2-7	TGTGCCAGCAGTCCCCCGGGACTAGGGTTTTACGAGCAGTACTTC	CASSPPGLGFYEQYF
.	.	15	TRBV7-6	TRBJ2-1	TGTGCCAGCAGCTTAGGTAGGGCGGGAAACAATGAGCAGTTCTTC	CASSLGRAGNNEQFF
few	TRBD2	14	TRBV27	TRBJ2-2	TGTGCCAGCAGTAACCTACTAGCGGGCGGGGAGCTGTTTTTT	CASSNLLAGGELFF
few	.	13	TRBV28	TRBJ2-7	TGTGCCAGCAACACCACCGGGACCCGAGAGTTCTGCTTC	CASNTTGTREFCF
many	.	12	TRBV7-2	TRBJ2-1	TGTGCCAGCAGCCCGCCGGGTAGTGAGCAGTTCTTC	CASSPPGSEQFF
few	TRBD1	17	TRBV29-1	TRBJ2-7	TGCAGCGTCGCCGGGACAGGAGACCCCGGCGCCCTCTACGAGCAGTACTTC	CSVAGTGDPGALYEQYF
many	.	17	TRBV14	TRBJ2-1	TGTGCCAGCAGCCCTCGTGGTTCTGCGGGAATAAAGGGTGAGCAGTTCTTC	CASSPRGSAGIKGEQFF
.	TRBD1	13	TRBV2	TRBJ2-5	TGTGCCAGTGAGAGGGACAGGGGTGAGACCCAGTACTTC	CASERDRGETQYF
few	.	13	TRBV28	TRBJ2-7	TGTGCCAGCAGTTTGTCGGGAGTCTACGAGCAGTACTTC	CASSLSGVYEQYF
few	.	14	TRBV2	TRBJ1-5	TGTGCCAGCAGCCAATACACCAGGGATCAGCCCCAGCATTTT	CASSQYTRDQPQHF
.	.	15	TRBV6-5	TRBJ2-1	TGTGCCAGCAGTTACTCTGGCTCCCGTACCAATGAGCAGTTCTTC	CASSYSGSRTNEQFF
few	.	12	TRBV28	TRBJ2-7	TGTGCCACGGGGCCAGACTCCTACGAGCAGTACTTC	CATGPDSYEQYF
few	TRBD2	16	TRBV28	TRBJ2-1	TGTGCCAGCAGTCCACTAGCGGGAGGAACCTACAATGAGCAGTTCTTC	CASSPLAGGTYNEQFF
.	TRBD2	13	TRBV28	TRBJ2-7	TGTGCCAGCTGGACTAGCGGGAGGAGCGCGCAGTACTTC	CASWTSGRSAQYF